These 8 T cell receptor beta chains share one sample of origin, sequenced in a study of cytomegalovirus exposure and HLA in healthy donors. Sequencing was performed with immunoSEQ multiplex PCR; in TCRdb, only in-frame clones are kept and a portion is missing. The table lists 110,000 to 150,000 clones, approximately 94% of them singletons, with over 1.5% in the top ten. Sequencing was performed on PBMCs. The receptors originated from a man aged 18-30 years in good health and CMV-seropositive.

The J gene is TRBJ1-5, the V gene TRBV30; TRBD1 is a possible D gene (5 bases). The germline gives CDR1 GTSNPN, CDR2 SVGIG (reference sequence). V was clipped by 1 base and J by 7 bases, with 11 bases between them. The CDR3 covers 13 residues. CDR3 residues: CAWSDGAAQPQHF. For the CDR3, the DNA is TGTGCCTGGAGTGATGGGGCAGCACAGCCCCAGCATTTT. The variable domain in full, with the rest retrieved from reference TRBV30 and TRBJ1-5, is SQTIHQWPATLVQPVGSPLSLECTVEGTSNPNLYWYRQAAGRGLQLLFYSVGIGQISSEVPQNLSASRPQDRQFILSSKKLLLSDSGFYLCAWSDGAAQPQHFGDGTRLSIL.

This clone came up once. This sequence joins TRBV5-1 and TRBJ1-1, with 7 bases fitting TRBD1. Trimming took 0 bases from V and 7 from J; bases not matched to a gene: 3. The CDR3 is made up of 13 amino acids. In germline, CDR1 is SGHRS, CDR2 YFSETQ. This CDR3 is CASSLEGDSEAFF. In nucleotides, the CDR3 is TGCGCCAGCAGCTTGGAGGGGGACAGTGAAGCTTTCTTT.

The chain carries TRBV2 and TRBJ1-4, with 7 positions matching TRBD1. This CDR3 has 14 amino acids. V dropped 6 bases and J dropped 3; count of bases not matched to a gene: 4. Germline CDR1 is SNHLY and CDR2 is FYNNEI. CDR3 coding DNA: TGTGCCAGCAGGCAGGGGGGATCTAATGAAAAACTGTTTTTT. Amino acids: CASRQGGSNEKLFF.

The gene calls are TRBV5-1 and TRBJ1-1; perhaps TRBD1 as D (6 bases). Between the trimmed V and J ends, which lost 4 bases and 1 base, there was a span of 11 bases. Germline V CDR1 and CDR2: SGHRS, YFSETQ. The CDR3 consists of 14 residues. CDR3 in DNA: TGCGCCAGCAGCCGGGCAGGGGAGAACACTGAAGCTTTCTTT. Its translation: CASSRAGENTEAFF.

The chain joins TRBV30 to TRBJ2-5; TRBD2 matches 10 bases. The germline gives CDR1 GTSNPN, CDR2 SVGIG (reference sequence). Trimming at V came to 2 bases and at J to 4 bases, leaving 10 bases not matched to a gene. The CDR3 sequence is 16 residues long. CDR3 sequence (DNA): TGTGCCTGGAGTTTCGGGAATAGCGGGAGGACAGAGACCCAGTACTTC. Translated, it gives CAWSFGNSGRTETQYF.

The chain combines TRBV14 with TRBJ2-4, with no clear D. Germline values: CDR1 SGHDN, CDR2 FVKESK. V lost 2 bases and J lost 11, with 10 bases in between. CDR3 length equals 12 residues. CDR3: CASSQMQSVQYF. DNA of the CDR3: TGTGCCAGCAGCCAAATGCAATCGGTTCAGTACTTC.

The V and J genes are TRBV6-5 and TRBJ1-2; TRBD1 might be the D (5 bases). Per germline, CDR1 MNHEY and CDR2 SVGAGI. This CDR3 contains 14 residues. V lost 1 base to trimming and J lost 2 bases, with 8 bases between them. The DNA for the CDR3 is TGTGCCAGCAGTTACTATCCAGGGAACTATGGCTACACCTTC. Translated, it gives CASSYYPGNYGYTF.

This clone has just one count. This chain connects TRBV4-1 to TRBJ2-1, with 7 bases that match TRBD2. CDR3 size: 14 residues. The J segment lost 8 bases and the V segment lost 3 bases, leaving 7 bases of the junction unmatched. Germline lookup yields CDR1 MGHRA and CDR2 YSYEKL. CDR3 region: CASSHSGLRDEQFF. Here the CDR3 DNA reads TGCGCCAGCAGCCACTCGGGACTACGGGATGAGCAGTTCTTC.